The clone carrying this T cell receptor beta chain has just a few counts. These data are taken from a study of beta chain features in type 1 diabetes. The CDR3 has 14 amino acids. The V end was cut by 0 bases, the J end by 2 bases, with 8 bases between. From germline, CDR1 is SGDLS and CDR2 YYNGEE. The study reverse transcribed the entire isolated RNA, so it sequenced expressed TCRB transcripts. Sequenced by immunoSEQ multiplex PCR; TCRdb stores in-frame clones only, minus some. The table has over 350,000 clones, more than 12% seen once. The sequence derives from a young woman in good health. V is TRBV9 and J is TRBJ1-2, with D hard to call. Material for sequencing was naive CD4+ T cells from blood. The CDR3 is CASSVARQNYGYTF. CDR3 DNA sequence: TGTGCCAGCAGCGTAGCTAGGCAGAACTATGGCTACACCTTC. The whole variable domain, filled in from reference TRBV9 and TRBJ1-2, reads DSGVTQTPKHLITATGQRVTLRCSPRSGDLSVYWYQQSLDQGLQFLIQYYNGEERAKGNILERFSAQQFPDLHSELNLSSLELGDSALYFCASSVARQNYGYTFGSGTRLTVV.